Below, 18 T cell receptor beta chains from the same sample are listed, as sequenced in a study of T-cell reconstitution after alpha-beta-depleted transplantation in children. Preparation of the TCRbeta library involved a method that used unique molecular identifiers. In TCRdb, the PCR reads were re-called with MiXCR into one record per CDR3 protein. The sample includes 900,000 or so distinct CDR3 sequences, approximately 15% seen only once; the top ten take approximately 4.5%. The sequences come from PBMCs, mostly from graft donor cells, collected 360 days after TCRalphabeta/CD19-depleted stem cell transplant. The receptor set was obtained from a male patient between 5 and 17 years old who had a stem cell transplant for acute lymphoblastic leukemia, so the T cells may come from the graft donor.

This clonotype was counted only a few times. The chain joins TRBV6-2 or TRBV6-3 to TRBJ2-7, with 7 positions matching TRBD2. CDR3 size: 16 residues. CDR1 MNHEY and CDR2 SVGEGT come from the germline V gene. V shed 5 bases, J shed 1 base, and the junction held 11 bases outside the gene matches. CDR3 nucleotides: TGTGCCAGCAGTATACCCCTAGCGGAATATTCCTACGAGCAGTACTTC. Protein: CASSIPLAEYSYEQYF.

This clonotype appeared a few times. This chain connects TRBV9 to TRBJ2-2; D possibly corresponds to TRBD1 (5 bases). CDR1 and CDR2 from the germline V gene are SGDLS and YYNGEE. Trimming shortened V by 0 bases and J by 4 bases, and 13 bases separated the two germline ends. This CDR3 has 16 residues. CDR3 sequence: CASSVAPSTVTGELFF. The CDR3 nucleotides are TGTGCCAGCAGCGTAGCCCCTTCGACAGTCACCGGGGAGCTGTTTTTT.

About this clonotype: Relative to the germline gene, one junction end is altered; a read error may explain this. This chain uses TRBV15 with TRBJ2-3; D is undetermined. CDR1 LNHNV and CDR2 YYDKDF come from the germline V gene (reference sequence). This CDR3 has 14 amino acids. DNA of the CDR3: TGTGCCACCAGCAGAGTACACAGCACAGATACGCGGTATTTT. This codes for CATSRVHSTDTRYF.

The J gene is TRBJ2-7, the V gene TRBV5-1; 11 bases are a match to TRBD2. J was trimmed by 7 bases and V by 0 bases; bases with no gene match: 9. Germline V gene data show CDR1 as SGHRS and CDR2 as YFSETQ. This CDR3 is built from 16 residues. CDR3 region: CASSLDGSGRAEEQYF. CDR3 nucleotides: TGCGCCAGCAGCTTGGATGGTAGCGGGAGGGCCGAAGAGCAGTACTTC.

To note about this clonotype: This may be a read error: a much more frequent sequence differs by one nucleotide. V is TRBV27 and J is TRBJ2-2, with D perhaps matching TRBD1 (6 bases). The germline V gene has CDR1 MNHEY and CDR2 SMNVEV (reference sequence). The CDR3 loop spans 14 amino acids. Trimming cost V 3 bases and J 4 bases, with 9 bases left between them. The DNA for the CDR3 is TGTGCCAGCAGTTTCCAGGGGAGCACCGGGGAGCTGTTTTTT. The encoded protein is CASSFQGSTGELFF.

The chain employs TRBV20-1 and TRBJ2-1; 9 bases align to TRBD1. The CDR3 contains 14 residues. V lost 4 bases, J lost 4 bases, and 5 bases stayed unmatched. The germline gives CDR1 DFQATT, CDR2 SNEGSKA (reference sequence). CDR3 amino acids: CSATHRGLYNEQFF. The CDR3 DNA sequence: TGCAGTGCTACACACAGGGGGCTATACAATGAGCAGTTCTTC.

This clonotype has only a few counts. The chain couples TRBV20-1 to TRBJ2-5; D is possibly TRBD2 (6 bases). The V gene lost 8 bases and the J gene lost 3 bases, with 16 bases spanning the gap. Germline assignment: CDR1 DFQATT and CDR2 SNEGSKA (reference sequence). This CDR3 has 13 amino acids. This CDR3 reads CSSTPGSEETQYF. CDR3 coding DNA: TGCAGTTCGACGCCCGGGAGTGAAGAGACCCAGTACTTC.

In its sample, this clonotype was seen many times. The chain is built from TRBV5-1 and TRBJ2-1; tentative D call: TRBD1 (6 bases). CDR1 SGHRS and CDR2 YFSETQ come from the germline V gene. This CDR3 has 14 amino acids. Trimming stripped 4 bases from V and 3 bases from J, with 11 bases between. The CDR3 reads CASSVNRDYNEQFF. In DNA, the CDR3 is TGCGCCAGCAGCGTTAACAGGGACTACAATGAGCAGTTCTTC.

This clonotype was counted a few times. V gene TRBV2 combines with J gene TRBJ2-1, with D possibly TRBD2 on 5 matching bases. V was shortened by 2 bases and J by 0 bases, with 8 bases between the two germline ends. This CDR3 spans 15 amino acids. Germline V gene data show CDR1 as SNHLY and CDR2 as FYNNEI. CDR3 protein: CASSERGISYNEQFF. In nucleotides, the CDR3 is TGTGCCAGCAGTGAACGAGGGATCTCCTACAATGAGCAGTTCTTC.

V usage is TRBV29-1 and J usage is TRBJ2-7; the match to TRBD2 covers 7 bases. The CDR3 length is 14 residues. V was pared by 2 bases and J by 1 base, with 5 bases of the junction left unmatched. Germline V gives CDR1 SQVTM, CDR2 ANQGSEA. The CDR3 loop reads CSVELRERSYEQYF. CDR3 nucleotides: TGCAGCGTTGAACTGCGGGAGAGGTCCTACGAGCAGTACTTC.

The gene calls are TRBV9 and TRBJ2-1, with D possibly TRBD1 on 5 matching bases. Germline-derived CDR1 and CDR2 are SGDLS and YYNGEE. Trimming left V 0 bases short and J 3 bases short, with 10 bases between. The CDR3 has 15 residues. CDR3 sequence: CASSVEPGFYNEQFF. CDR3 DNA: TGTGCCAGCAGCGTAGAGCCAGGGTTCTACAATGAGCAGTTCTTC.

The chain recombines TRBV6-1 with TRBJ2-7, with 10 bases fitting TRBD1. CDR1 is MNHNS, CDR2 SASEGT, per germline. Unmatched junction bases numbered 6, after V lost 7 bases and J lost 6 bases. The CDR3 runs 13 residues. The CDR3 loop reads CASTLDRGLEQYF. The CDR3 DNA follows: TGTGCCAGCACTCTAGACAGGGGGCTCGAGCAGTACTTC.

This clonotype was seen repeatedly, ten times or more. The V and J genes are TRBV27 and TRBJ2-5; 14 positions agree with TRBD2. Germline V gene lookup returns CDR1 MNHEY and CDR2 SMNVEV (reference sequence). The ends lost 4 bases at V and 0 bases at J; junction bases unmatched: 7. This CDR3 is 18 amino acids long. CDR3 protein: CASSSRLAGGPNQETQYF. The CDR3 nucleotides read TGTGCCAGCAGTTCGCGACTAGCGGGAGGGCCCAACCAAGAGACCCAGTACTTC.

This clonotype was detected only a few times. The chain joins TRBV6-1 to TRBJ2-7, with 9 bases aligning to TRBD1. The J segment lost 0 bases and the V segment lost 5 bases, leaving 5 bases of the junction unmatched. Germline V gene lookup returns CDR1 MNHNS and CDR2 SASEGT. The CDR3 runs 15 residues. The CDR3 nucleotides read TGTGCCAGCAGTCGAGGGACAGGGATCTCCTACGAGCAGTACTTC. Its translation is CASSRGTGISYEQYF.

The sample holds a few counts of this clonotype. In DNA, the CDR3 is TGCGCCAGCAGCTTGCGGGCGGGACGGGACGAGCAGTACTTC. This sequence encodes CASSLRAGRDEQYF. V usage is TRBV5-1 and J usage is TRBJ2-7, with D perhaps matching TRBD2 (6 bases). CDR3 length: 14 residues. CDR1 and CDR2 from the germline V gene are SGHRS and YFSETQ. V was shortened by 1 base and J by 5 bases, with 13 bases between the two germline ends.

V and J are TRBV4-1 and TRBJ1-5, with D unresolved. Germline V CDR1 and CDR2: MGHRA, YSYEKL. Trimming shortened V by 1 base and J by 0 bases, and 10 bases separated the two germline ends. This CDR3 is 16 amino acids long. This CDR3 reads CASSQGGYPSNQPQHF. The CDR3, as DNA: TGCGCCAGCAGCCAAGGTGGATACCCTAGCAATCAGCCCCAGCATTTT.

The chain recombines TRBV7-2 with TRBJ2-2; 9 positions match TRBD2. Germline CDR1 is SGHTA and CDR2 is FQGNSA. V was clipped by 6 bases and J by 0 bases; unmatched bases: 8. This CDR3 has 17 residues. The CDR3 coding sequence is TGTGCCAGCAGTGTCTCGGCTAGCGGGACGAACACCGGGGAGCTGTTTTTT. This gives the protein CASSVSASGTNTGELFF.

This clonotype was observed a handful of times. This rearrangement joins TRBV5-1 to TRBJ2-2, with D uncertain. Trimming pared 1 base from V and 0 bases from J, leaving 10 bases between. This CDR3 comprises 16 residues. The germline V gene has CDR1 SGHRS and CDR2 YFSETQ. CDR3 in amino acids: CASSLPGRSNTGELFF. The DNA for the CDR3 is TGCGCCAGCAGCTTGCCTGGACGGTCGAACACCGGGGAGCTGTTTTTT.